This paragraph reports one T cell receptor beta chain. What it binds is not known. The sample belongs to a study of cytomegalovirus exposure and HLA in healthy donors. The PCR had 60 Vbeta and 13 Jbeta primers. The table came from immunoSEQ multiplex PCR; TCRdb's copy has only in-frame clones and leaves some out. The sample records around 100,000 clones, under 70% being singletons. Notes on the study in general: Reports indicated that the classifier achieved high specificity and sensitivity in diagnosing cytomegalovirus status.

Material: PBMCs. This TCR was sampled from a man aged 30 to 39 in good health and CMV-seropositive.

In nucleotides, the CDR3 is TGTGCCAGCAGCTTAGCGGGGGGAAAGCAGTACGTC. It specifies CASSLAGGKQYV. The genes are TRBV7-8 and TRBJ2-7; D might be TRBD2 (6 bases). CDR3 length: 12 residues. The V end lost 0 bases, the J end lost 8 bases, and 8 bases lay between the germline ends. CDR1 and CDR2 from the germline V gene are SGHVS and FQNEAQ.